The sequence of this TCR beta chain was determined in a study of T cell changes during pregnancy in multiple sclerosis. Sequenced by immunoSEQ multiplex PCR; TCRdb stores in-frame clones only, minus some. The sample has 78,000 or so clones, 90% to 95% seen once. The germline V gene has CDR1 SGHKS and CDR2 YYEKEE (reference sequence). V lost 0 bases and J lost 4, with 8 bases in between. CDR3 size: 14 residues. The rearrangement links TRBV5-5 to TRBJ1-5; perhaps TRBD1 as D (6 bases). The sequencing here drew on peripheral blood, taken before pregnancy. The origin of this receptor is a female donor with multiple sclerosis, enrolled in a pregnancy study. The CDR3 protein is CASSLEQGNQPQHF. The CDR3 DNA sequence: TGTGCCAGCAGCTTGGAGCAGGGGAATCAGCCCCAGCATTTT.